The 11 T cell receptor beta chains in this list originate from one sample, sequenced in a study of tumor-infiltrating lymphocytes in primary liver carcinoma. Each 20-30 mg portion of unsorted bulk tissue served as the source for co-extraction of RNA and DNA. The template, about 550 ng total RNA, yielded TCR beta cDNA made with a constant-region primer. Nested multiplex PCR, run for three rounds with slightly modified ARM-PCR, yielded TCR beta libraries. TRBV1-TRBV30 forward primers paired with a C-beta reverse primer drove the first two PCR rounds, ten to eleven cycles each. From the multiplex PCR reads, TCRdb called clonotypes with MiXCR, one entry per CDR3 protein. The table lists roughly 70,000 distinct CDR3 sequences, about 71% of them singletons. The sample consisted of liver tumor tissue from sampling region 4. Subset denoted: tumor region T4, right-lateral pole. The receptors here all came from a man aged 35 to 55 with primary liver carcinoma and hepatitis B virus infection.

Worth noting for this clonotype: The junction departs from germline at one end; a sequencing error may be responsible. The chain links TRBV29-1 to TRBJ2-7; the D call may be TRBD1 or TRBD2 (5 bases each). Per the germline V gene, CDR1 is SQVTM and CDR2 is ANQGSEA. The CDR3 length is 16 residues. The CDR3 DNA is TGCAGCGCCATGACATCTGGGACCGGTACTCCCTACGAGCAGTGCTTC. Translation gives CSAMTSGTGTPYEQCF.

This sequence joins TRBV28 and TRBJ2-3; 12 bases are shared with TRBD1. This CDR3 spans 16 amino acids. Per germline, CDR1 MDHEN and CDR2 SYDVKM. DNA of the CDR3: TGTGGCATCAGGTCCCCCGGGACAGGGGGCCCAGATACGCAGTATTTT. Translated: CGIRSPGTGGPDTQYF. Supplemented by reference TRBV28 and TRBJ2-3, the full variable domain reads DVKVTQSSRYLVKRTGEKVFLECVQDMDHENMFWYRQDPGLGLRLIYFSYDVKMKEKGDIPEGYSVSREKKERFSLILESASTNQTSMYLCGIRSPGTGGPDTQYFGPGTRLTVL.

With regard to this clonotype: Mismatch with germline at one junction end may stem from a read error. The rearrangement uses TRBV6-5 and TRBJ2-5; TRBD2 might be the D (5 bases). Germline values: CDR1 MNHEY, CDR2 SVGAGI. This CDR3 comprises 13 residues. The CDR3 DNA is TGTGTCAGCAGTTGGAGAGGGAAAGAGACCCAGCACTTC. It codes for CVSSWRGKETQHF.

About this clonotype: This is likely a read error, given that the CDR3 carries no conserved phenylalanine or tryptophan at its end. The chain employs TRBV4-2 and TRBJ2-1; D gene ambiguous. In germline, CDR1 is LGHNA, CDR2 YNFKEQ. The CDR3 loop spans 14 amino acids. This chain's CDR3 is CANSLGHSDNEQFI. CDR3 DNA: TGTGCCAACAGCCTAGGGCACAGCGACAATGAACAGTTCATC.

About this clonotype itself: A read error may account for a junction end that differs from germline. The chain uses TRBV4-3 and TRBJ1-2; D uncertain. Germline V lookup: CDR1 LGHNA, CDR2 YSLEER. The CDR3 is 15 amino acids. The CDR3 bases are TGCGTCAGCAGCCAGAGTCCCGGGGAATCCTATGGCTACACCTTC. Protein: CVSSQSPGESYGYTF.

The rearrangement joins TRBV4-3 to TRBJ2-7, with a weak D call TRBD2 (6 bases). Trimming shortened V by 2 bases and J by 10 bases, and 18 bases separated the two germline ends. The length of the CDR3 is 14 residues. Per the germline V gene, CDR1 is LGHNA and CDR2 is YSLEER. In DNA form, the CDR3 reads TGCGCCAGCAGCCAAAGTGGGGGGTCCTGCGAACAGTACTTC. Translation gives CASSQSGGSCEQYF.

The chain employs TRBV11-2 and TRBJ1-1, with D possibly TRBD1 on 6 matching bases. V lost 1 base to trimming and J lost 7 bases, with 22 bases between them. CDR3 length: 17 residues. Per the germline V gene, CDR1 is SGHAT and CDR2 is FQNNGV. CDR3 nucleotide sequence: TGTGCCAGCAGCTTAGTGGGTACAGGGAAGTTAGTCAGTGAAGCTTTCTTT. It encodes CASSLVGTGKLVSEAFF.

On this clonotype itself: The junction departs from germline at one end; a sequencing error may be responsible. This chain connects TRBV6-5 to TRBJ2-2, with 7 bases matching TRBD1. CDR1 and CDR2 from the germline V gene are MNHEY and SVGAGI. The CDR3 covers 16 residues. The CDR3 here is CASSYFQGVNTWEPFF. The CDR3 bases are TGTGCCAGCAGTTACTTTCAGGGGGTGAACACCTGGGAGCCGTTTTTT.

The CDR3: CANGLGAGEQYF. The CDR3 DNA reads TGTGCTAATGGCTTAGGCGCGGGAGAGCAGTATTTT. This chain connects TRBV12-5 to TRBJ2-3; TRBD2 agrees at 7 bases. V gave up 10 bases and J gave up 11 bases; unmatched junction bases: 12. Germline assignment: CDR1 LGHNT and CDR2 FRNRAP. The CDR3 is made up of 12 amino acids.

Concerning this clonotype: The junction does not match germline at one end; this may be a read error. CDR3 sequence reads: CASSQEWADEDGYTF. The CDR3 DNA reads as TGCGCCAGCAGCCAAGAATGGGCGGACGAAGATGGTTACACCTTC. The chain joins TRBV4-3 to TRBJ1-2; D uncertain. This CDR3 has 15 amino acids. The germline gives CDR1 LGHNA, CDR2 YSLEER.

This rearrangement joins TRBV4-3 to TRBJ1-6, with a possible D match to TRBD1 (5 bases). Trimming pared 4 bases from V and 3 bases from J, leaving 10 bases between. Germline V gives CDR1 LGHNA, CDR2 YSLEER. The CDR3 is 15 amino acids. CDR3 DNA: TGCGCCAGCAGCCGAAGACAGCTCTATAATTCACCCCTCCACTTT. Translation gives CASSRRQLYNSPLHF.